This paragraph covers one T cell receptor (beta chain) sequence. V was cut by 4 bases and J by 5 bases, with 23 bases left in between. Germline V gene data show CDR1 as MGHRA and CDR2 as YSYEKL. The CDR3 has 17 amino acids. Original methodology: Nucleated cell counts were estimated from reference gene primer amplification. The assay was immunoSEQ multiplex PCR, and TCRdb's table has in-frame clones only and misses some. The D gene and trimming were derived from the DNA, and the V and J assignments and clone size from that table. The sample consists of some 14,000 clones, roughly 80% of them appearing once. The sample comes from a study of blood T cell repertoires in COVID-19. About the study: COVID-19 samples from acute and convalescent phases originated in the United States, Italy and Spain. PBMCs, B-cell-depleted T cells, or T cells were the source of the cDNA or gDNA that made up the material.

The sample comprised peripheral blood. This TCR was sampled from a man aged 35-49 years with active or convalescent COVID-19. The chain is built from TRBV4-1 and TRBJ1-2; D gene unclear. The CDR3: CASSRSPIETRTYGYTF. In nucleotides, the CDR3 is TGCGCCAGCAGCCGATCCCCCATCGAGACAAGAACTTATGGCTACACCTTC.